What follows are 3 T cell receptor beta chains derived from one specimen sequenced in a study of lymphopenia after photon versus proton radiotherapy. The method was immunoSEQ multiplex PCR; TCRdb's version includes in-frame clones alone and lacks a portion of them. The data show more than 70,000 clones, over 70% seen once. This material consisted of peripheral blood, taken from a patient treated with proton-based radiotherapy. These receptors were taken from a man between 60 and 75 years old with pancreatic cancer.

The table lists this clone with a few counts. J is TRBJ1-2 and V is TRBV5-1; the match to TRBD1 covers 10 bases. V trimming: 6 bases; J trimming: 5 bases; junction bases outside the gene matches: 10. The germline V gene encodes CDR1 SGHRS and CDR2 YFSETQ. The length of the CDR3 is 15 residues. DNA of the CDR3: TGCGCCAGCACGACAGGGGGCCTCTCGCTATATGGCTACACCTTC. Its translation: CASTTGGLSLYGYTF. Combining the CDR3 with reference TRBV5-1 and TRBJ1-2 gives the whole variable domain KAGVTQTPRYLIKTRGQQVTLSCSPISGHRSVSWYQQTPGQGLQFLFEYFSETQRNKGNFPGRFSGRQFSNSRSEMNVSTLELGDSALYLCASTTGGLSLYGYTFGSGTRLTVV.

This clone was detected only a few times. The CDR3 region has the DNA TGTGCCAGCTCACCGCAAGCGGGTGCGGTGAACACCGGGGAGCTGTTTTTT. Translation gives CASSPQAGAVNTGELFF. V and J are TRBV18 and TRBJ2-2, with D possibly matching TRBD2 (6 bases). CDR1 is KGHSH and CDR2 is LQKENI in the germline V gene. The length of the CDR3 is 17 residues. Trimming pared 3 bases from V and 1 base from J, leaving 15 bases between.

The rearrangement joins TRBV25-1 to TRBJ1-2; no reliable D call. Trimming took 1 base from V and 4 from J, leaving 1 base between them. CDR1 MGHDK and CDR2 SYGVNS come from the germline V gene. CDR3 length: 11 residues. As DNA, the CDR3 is TGTGCCAGCAGTGAATCCTATGGCTACACCTTC. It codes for CASSESYGYTF.